These 11 T cell receptor beta chains originate from one sample sequenced in a study of cytomegalovirus exposure and HLA in healthy donors. Primers included in the PCR were 60 Vbeta and 13 Jbeta primers. The protocol was immunoSEQ multiplex PCR, while the TCRdb copy is restricted to in-frame clones and leaves out a portion. The sample holds fewer than 150,000 clones, around 86% seen once. The sequenced sample consisted of PBMCs. The origin of the receptors is a female donor in good health and CMV-seronegative.

The chain employs TRBV11-2 and TRBJ2-7; 7 positions match TRBD1. Per the germline V gene, CDR1 is SGHAT and CDR2 is FQNNGV. The CDR3 runs to 13 residues. The J segment lost 5 bases and the V segment lost 7 bases, leaving 8 bases of the junction unmatched. The CDR3 DNA follows: TGTGCCAGCACCCCGACAGGGCTGCACGAGCAGTACTTC. Its translation is CASTPTGLHEQYF.

This chain links TRBV10-3 with TRBJ1-5, with 7 bases fitting TRBD1. The CDR3 runs 15 residues. Losses at the gene ends were 10 bases for V and 5 bases for J; bases not matched to a gene: 14. Germline CDR1 and CDR2: ENHRY and SYGVKD. The CDR3 DNA reads TGTGCCACTCGACCCGGGACAGTTGTTGATCAGCCCCAGCATTTT. Translated: CATRPGTVVDQPQHF.

V usage is TRBV4-1 and J usage is TRBJ2-5; no firm D call. Trimming shortened V by 2 bases and J by 2 bases, and 9 bases separated the two germline ends. CDR3 length: 14 amino acids. Germline values: CDR1 MGHRA, CDR2 YSYEKL. The CDR3 DNA follows: TGCGCCAGCAGCCAAATAGATGCACAAGAGACCCAGTACTTC. Amino acid sequence: CASSQIDAQETQYF.

V is TRBV25-1 and J is TRBJ1-1, with D hard to call. Trimming pared 4 bases from V and 4 bases from J, leaving 10 bases between. The CDR3 is made up of 13 amino acids. Germline loops: CDR1 MGHDK, CDR2 SYGVNS. The CDR3 sequence is CASSGGSGTEAFF. DNA of the CDR3: TGTGCCAGCAGTGGCGGGTCAGGCACTGAAGCTTTCTTT. Using reference TRBV25-1 and TRBJ1-1 for the parts outside the CDR3, the full variable domain is EADIYQTPRYLVIGTGKKITLECSQTMGHDKMYWYQQDPGMELHLIHYSYGVNSTEKGDLSSESTVSRIRTEHFPLTLESARPSHTSQYLCASSGGSGTEAFFGQGTRLTVV.

The chain uses TRBV19 and TRBJ1-5; D remains ambiguous. The germline V gene has CDR1 LNHDA and CDR2 SQIVND (reference sequence). Trimming stripped 3 bases from V and 2 bases from J, with 8 bases between. The CDR3 totals 14 residues. In DNA, the CDR3 is TGTGCCAGTAGTATCCAGGCCGGCAATCAGCCCCAGCATTTT. This encodes CASSIQAGNQPQHF.

This clone was found once. The J gene is TRBJ1-3, the V gene TRBV10-3, with a weak D call TRBD1 (5 bases). The germline V gene encodes CDR1 ENHRY and CDR2 SYGVKD. The CDR3 contains 14 residues. Trimming cost V 6 bases and J 2 bases, with 11 bases left between them. CDR3 region: CAISAGNAGNTIYF. The CDR3 region has the DNA TGTGCCATCAGCGCAGGGAACGCTGGAAACACCATATATTTT.

This chain joins TRBV20-1 and TRBJ2-5, with D hard to call. CDR1 is DFQATT, CDR2 SNEGSKA, per germline (reference sequence). Trimming stripped 3 bases from V and 3 bases from J, with 2 bases between. The CDR3 is made up of 10 amino acids. The CDR3 loop is CSASKETQYF. CDR3 DNA: TGCAGTGCTAGCAAAGAGACCCAGTACTTC.

Only one count was recorded for this clone. The chain uses TRBV6-5 and TRBJ1-1; TRBD1 agrees at 7 bases. CDR3 length: 14 amino acids. Trimming removed 4 bases from V and 1 base from J; junction bases left unmatched: 3. CDR1 and CDR2 (germline): MNHEY, SVGAGI. CDR3 residues: CASSFTGENTEAFF. Here the CDR3 DNA reads TGTGCCAGCAGTTTCACAGGGGAGAACACTGAAGCTTTCTTT.

The CDR3 loop reads CASSLSGARSNQPQHF. The CDR3 DNA follows: TGTGCCAGCAGTTTATCAGGGGCGAGGAGCAATCAGCCCCAGCATTTT. V gene TRBV27 combines with J gene TRBJ1-5, with D maybe TRBD1 (5 bases). The CDR3 has 16 residues. V was trimmed by 0 bases and J by 1 base, leaving 10 bases between them. Germline V gene lookup returns CDR1 MNHEY and CDR2 SMNVEV (reference sequence).

The genes are TRBV7-2 and TRBJ1-1; 9 nucleotides match TRBD1. The trim removed 1 base at V and 6 bases at J, leaving 9 bases unmatched. The CDR3 runs to 16 residues. Germline V gene sequence: CDR1 SGHTA, CDR2 FQGNSA. CDR3: CASSLDVGTGWAEAFF. Written as DNA, the CDR3 is TGTGCCAGCAGCTTAGACGTCGGGACAGGGTGGGCTGAAGCTTTCTTT.

The chain links TRBV13 to TRBJ2-1; no definite D call. The CDR3 length is 15 residues. Germline V CDR1 and CDR2: PRHDT, FYEKMQ (reference sequence). Trimming left V 5 bases short and J 3 bases short, with 14 bases between. The CDR3 is CASSRGAEIYNEQFF. CDR3 DNA: TGTGCCAGCAGCCGAGGAGCAGAGATCTACAATGAGCAGTTCTTC.